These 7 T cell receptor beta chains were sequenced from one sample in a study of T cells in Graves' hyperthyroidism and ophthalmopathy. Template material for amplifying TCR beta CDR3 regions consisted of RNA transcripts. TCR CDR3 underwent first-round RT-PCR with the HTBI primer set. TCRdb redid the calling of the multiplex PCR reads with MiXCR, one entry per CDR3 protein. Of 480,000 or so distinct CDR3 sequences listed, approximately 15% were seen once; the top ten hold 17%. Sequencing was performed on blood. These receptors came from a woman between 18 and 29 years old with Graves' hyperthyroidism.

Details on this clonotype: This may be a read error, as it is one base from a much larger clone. As DNA, the CDR3 is TGCAGTGCTTTTGCTAGGGGTCCCGATACGCAGTATTTT. Its protein product is CSAFARGPDTQYF. V gene TRBV20-1 combines with J gene TRBJ2-3, with D possibly TRBD1 on 5 matching bases. Germline CDR1 is DFQATT and CDR2 is SNEGSKA (reference sequence). V lost 5 bases and J 6 bases, leaving 15 bases between the germline ends. The CDR3 is 13 amino acids.

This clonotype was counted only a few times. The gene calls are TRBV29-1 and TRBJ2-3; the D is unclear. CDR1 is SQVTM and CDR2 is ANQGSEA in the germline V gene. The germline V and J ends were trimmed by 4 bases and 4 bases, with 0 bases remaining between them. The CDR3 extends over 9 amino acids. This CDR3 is CSVADTQYF. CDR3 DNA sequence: TGCAGCGTTGCAGATACGCAGTATTTT.

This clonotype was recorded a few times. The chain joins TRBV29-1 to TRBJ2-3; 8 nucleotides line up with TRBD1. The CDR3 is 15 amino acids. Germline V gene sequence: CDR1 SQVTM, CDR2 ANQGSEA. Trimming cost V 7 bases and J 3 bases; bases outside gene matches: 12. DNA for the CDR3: TGCAGCGGCGGGGCTCGGACAGGGTTAACAGATACGCAGTATTTT. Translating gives CSGGARTGLTDTQYF.

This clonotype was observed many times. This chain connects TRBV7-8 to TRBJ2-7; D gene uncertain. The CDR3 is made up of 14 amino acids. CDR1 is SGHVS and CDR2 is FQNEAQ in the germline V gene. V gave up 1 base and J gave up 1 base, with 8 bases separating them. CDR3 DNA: TGTGCCAGCAGCTTAGGAACAGCATCCTACGAGCAGTACGTC. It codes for CASSLGTASYEQYV.

The CDR3 coding sequence is TGTGCCAGCAGCTTAGGGGGGAGCCCCCAGCATTTT. This gives the protein CASSLGGSPQHF. The chain links TRBV11-2 to TRBJ1-5; D perhaps matches TRBD1 (5 bases). The germline V gene has CDR1 SGHAT and CDR2 FQNNGV. V was trimmed by 1 base and J by 10 bases, leaving 8 bases between them. The CDR3 extends over 12 amino acids.

This CDR3 is CSARESRGYEQYF. CDR3 nucleotides: TGCAGTGCTAGAGAATCCCGAGGGTACGAGCAGTACTTC. The genes are TRBV20-1 and TRBJ2-7; D is possibly TRBD2 (5 bases). This CDR3 comprises 13 residues. The V end was cut by 0 bases, the J end by 4 bases, with 10 bases between. Per the germline V gene, CDR1 is DFQATT and CDR2 is SNEGSKA (reference sequence).

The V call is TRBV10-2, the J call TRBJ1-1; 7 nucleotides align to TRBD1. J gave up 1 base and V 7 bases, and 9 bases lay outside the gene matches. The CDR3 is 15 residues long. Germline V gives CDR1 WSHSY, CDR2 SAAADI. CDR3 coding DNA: TGCGCCAGCACCCGAGCAAGGGGGCCGAACACTGAAGCTTTCTTT. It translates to CASTRARGPNTEAFF.